The 32 T cell receptor beta chains given below trace back to one sample, sequenced in a study of PD-L1 blockade in urothelial cancer. Assay used: immunoSEQ multiplex PCR; TCRdb lists only in-frame clones, some missing. The sample holds roughly 36,000 clones; 80% to 90% are singletons and the top ten take 1.5% to 2.5%. The sample consisted of PBMCs, taken around atezolizumab (anti-PD-L1) treatment. All receptors come from a man in his 60s with urothelial cancer.

The gene calls are TRBV6-1 and TRBJ2-4; D unclear. V lost 5 bases, J lost 0 bases, and 11 bases lay in between. CDR3 length: 15 amino acids. Per the germline V gene, CDR1 is MNHNS and CDR2 is SASEGT. CDR3 in DNA: TGTGCCAGCAGTCCTCAGATCATAGCCAAAAACATTCAGTACTTC. Its translation: CASSPQIIAKNIQYF.

The chain employs TRBV7-2 and TRBJ1-1; a possible D gene is TRBD1 (5 bases). The V gene lost 3 bases and the J gene lost 1 base, with 9 bases spanning the gap. The CDR3 is made up of 14 amino acids. Per germline, CDR1 SGHTA and CDR2 FQGNSA. CDR3 DNA: TGTGCCAGCAGCTTTCAGGGATCGAACACTGAAGCTTTCTTT. Protein sequence: CASSFQGSNTEAFF. The full variable domain, its missing parts supplied by reference TRBV7-2 and TRBJ1-1, is GAGVSQSPSNKVTEKGKDVELRCDPISGHTALYWYRQSLGQGLEFLIYFQGNSAPDKSGLPSDRFSAERTGGSVSTLTIQRTQQEDSAVYLCASSFQGSNTEAFFGQGTRLTVV.

The CDR3 spells CASTMGGSYGYTF. CDR3 nucleotide sequence: TGTGCCAGCACCATGGGGGGGTCCTATGGCTACACCTTC. The V call is TRBV6-6, the J call TRBJ1-2, with a possible D match to TRBD1 (5 bases). The CDR3 is 13 residues long. Trimming shortened V by 7 bases and J by 4 bases, and 13 bases separated the two germline ends. Germline CDR1 and CDR2: MNHNY and SVGAGI (reference sequence).

The chain employs TRBV9 and TRBJ2-5; 8 bases are a match to TRBD2. Germline values: CDR1 SGDLS, CDR2 YYNGEE. This CDR3 region has 16 residues. V lost 4 bases to trimming and J lost 3 bases; unmatched junction nucleotides: 11. CDR3 coding DNA: TGTGCCAGCAGCCCGGGACTAGGGGCCCTAAAAGAGACCCAGTACTTC. It codes for CASSPGLGALKETQYF.

This clone was counted once. V usage is TRBV9 and J usage is TRBJ2-2; tentatively, D is TRBD1 (5 bases). Germline CDR1 is SGDLS and CDR2 is YYNGEE. The V gene lost 3 bases and the J gene lost 8 bases, with 17 bases spanning the gap. The CDR3 is made up of 15 amino acids. The CDR3 coding sequence is TGTGCCAGCAGCGACCCTCGACAGTCGACGGGGGAGCTGTTTTTT. Protein: CASSDPRQSTGELFF.

The genes are TRBV7-8 and TRBJ2-5; 10 bases match TRBD2. J was trimmed by 5 bases and V by 2 bases; bases with no gene match: 8. The CDR3 is 16 amino acids. The germline CDR1 and CDR2 sequences are SGHVS and FQNEAQ. DNA of the CDR3: TGTGCCAGCAGCTTAAAAGCGGGGGGGCTGGGGGAGACCCAGTACTTC. Amino acids: CASSLKAGGLGETQYF.

This sequence joins TRBV7-2 and TRBJ1-5; D perhaps matches TRBD1 (5 bases). The CDR3 extends over 15 amino acids. Trimming removed 1 base from V and 6 bases from J, with 13 bases in between. CDR1 and CDR2 from the germline V gene are SGHTA and FQGNSA. DNA for the CDR3: TGTGCCAGCAGCTTAGACGGGGGGAAGGGTCAGCCCCAGCATTTT. This codes for CASSLDGGKGQPQHF. Full variable domain (missing parts from reference TRBV7-2 and TRBJ1-5): GAGVSQSPSNKVTEKGKDVELRCDPISGHTALYWYRQSLGQGLEFLIYFQGNSAPDKSGLPSDRFSAERTGGSVSTLTIQRTQQEDSAVYLCASSLDGGKGQPQHFGDGTRLSIL.

The chain employs TRBV5-1 and TRBJ2-3, with D perhaps matching TRBD1 (6 bases). The CDR3 is 18 residues long. V lost 4 bases and J 0 bases, leaving 21 bases between the germline ends. Germline CDR1 and CDR2: SGHRS and YFSETQ. Here the CDR3 reads CASSLDLGTTISTDTQYF. The CDR3 region has the DNA TGCGCCAGCAGCCTGGACTTGGGGACAACGATTAGCACAGATACGCAGTATTTT.

The chain recombines TRBV6-5 with TRBJ1-1, with 7 positions matching TRBD1. The trim removed 6 bases at V and 0 bases at J, leaving 7 bases unmatched. Germline-derived CDR1 and CDR2 are MNHEY and SVGAGI. The CDR3 contains 15 residues. The CDR3, as DNA: TGTGCCAGCAGACTACAGACAGGGCTGAACACTGAAGCTTTCTTT. It encodes CASRLQTGLNTEAFF.

This chain's CDR3 is CASGLDLAGKNIQYF. The CDR3 nucleotides are TGTGCTAGTGGTTTGGATTTAGCGGGGAAAAACATTCAGTACTTC. The V and J genes are TRBV12-5 and TRBJ2-4, with 8 bases that match TRBD2. The CDR3 has 15 amino acids. Germline V lookup: CDR1 LGHNT, CDR2 FRNRAP. Unmatched junction bases numbered 3, after V lost 1 base and J lost 4 bases. Filled out from reference TRBV12-5 and TRBJ2-4, the complete variable domain reads DARVTQTPRHKVTEMGQEVTMRCQPILGHNTVFWYRQTMMQGLELLAYFRNRAPLDDSGMPKDRFSAEMPDATLATLKIQPSEPRDSAVYFCASGLDLAGKNIQYFGAGTRLSVL.

A few counts support this clone. The gene calls are TRBV9 and TRBJ2-3, with 8 bases matching TRBD2. Germline values: CDR1 SGDLS, CDR2 YYNGEE. This CDR3 is built from 15 residues. V lost 3 bases to trimming and J lost 2 bases; unmatched junction nucleotides: 5. CDR3 protein: CASSARGGSTDTQYF. The CDR3 region has the DNA TGTGCCAGCAGCGCCCGCGGGGGGTCCACAGATACGCAGTATTTT.

This chain uses TRBV5-4 with TRBJ1-1; 8 nucleotides match TRBD1. Germline V lookup: CDR1 SGHNT, CDR2 YYREEE (reference sequence). This CDR3 comprises 14 residues. The V and J ends lost 3 bases and 8 bases, in that order; junction bases with no gene match: 9. CDR3: CASSWGETGAEAFF. The CDR3 nucleotides read TGTGCCAGCAGCTGGGGGGAGACAGGGGCCGAAGCTTTCTTT.

The chain couples TRBV6-6 to TRBJ2-1; the D gene is possibly TRBD1 (6 bases). CDR3 length: 16 amino acids. The V and J ends lost 4 bases and 8 bases respectively, with 21 bases between them. Germline-derived CDR1 and CDR2 are MNHNY and SVGAGI (reference sequence). CDR3 amino acids: CASSFGLLAGGDEQFF. The CDR3 DNA sequence: TGTGCCAGCAGTTTTGGGTTGCTAGCTGGGGGCGATGAGCAGTTCTTC.

The gene calls are TRBV30 and TRBJ2-5; a weak D match, TRBD2 (6 bases). CDR3 length: 12 residues. Trimming cost V 3 bases and J 5 bases, with 10 bases left between them. Germline loops: CDR1 GTSNPN, CDR2 SVGIG (reference sequence). The CDR3 bases are TGTGCCTGGAGATACGGGAGTGAGACCCAGTACTTC. Its protein is CAWRYGSETQYF.

This chain joins TRBV4-1 and TRBJ2-7, with TRBD2 identical over 9 bases. V shed 0 bases, J shed 4 bases, and the junction held 7 bases outside the gene matches. Looked up from germline, CDR1 is MGHRA and CDR2 is YSYEKL. The CDR3 length is 16 residues. CDR3 region: CASSQEELAGRYEQYF. DNA of the CDR3: TGCGCCAGCAGCCAAGAAGAACTAGCGGGTCGATACGAGCAGTACTTC.

The chain has TRBV11-2 and TRBJ2-2, with TRBD1 identical over 12 bases. This CDR3 region has 16 residues. Germline CDR1 and CDR2: SGHAT and FQNNGV. J lost 7 bases, V lost 3 bases, and 6 bases had no gene match. CDR3 DNA sequence: TGTGCCAGCAGCTTGAGAGGGACAGGGGGCTTCGGGGAGCTGTTTTTT. Protein: CASSLRGTGGFGELFF.

The chain has TRBV7-6 and TRBJ2-1; TRBD2 matches 10 bases. The CDR3 runs to 14 residues. Per the germline V gene, CDR1 is SGHVS and CDR2 is FNYEAQ. V shed 3 bases and J 7 bases; nucleotides not matched to a gene: 3. CDR3 DNA: TGTGCCAGCAGCTTCTCGACTAGCGGGAATGAGCAGTTCTTC. Translating gives CASSFSTSGNEQFF.

This clone was observed once. The chain uses TRBV28 and TRBJ1-1, with D possibly being TRBD1 (5 bases). From germline, CDR1 is MDHEN and CDR2 SYDVKM. The germline V and J ends were trimmed by 3 bases and 6 bases, with 11 bases remaining between them. The CDR3 is 13 residues long. The CDR3 is CASSFGWGAEAFF. The CDR3 nucleotides are TGTGCCAGCAGTTTCGGATGGGGGGCTGAAGCTTTCTTT. The whole variable domain, filled in from reference TRBV28 and TRBJ1-1, reads DVKVTQSSRYLVKRTGEKVFLECVQDMDHENMFWYRQDPGLGLRLIYFSYDVKMKEKGDIPEGYSVSREKKERFSLILESASTNQTSMYLCASSFGWGAEAFFGQGTRLTVV.

The chain carries TRBV4-2 and TRBJ1-3; 7 nucleotides agree with TRBD1. The germline V gene has CDR1 LGHNA and CDR2 YNFKEQ. The CDR3 length is 19 residues. V lost 1 base to trimming and J lost 3 bases; unmatched junction nucleotides: 15. The CDR3 nucleotides are TGTGCCAGCAGCCAAGGGACAGGTTGGGGCTCTTCGGATGGAAACACCATATATTTT. Encoded protein: CASSQGTGWGSSDGNTIYF.

The chain carries TRBV6-1 and TRBJ1-2; D call uncertain. The ends were cut back, 3 bases at V and 4 bases at J, with 12 bases in the middle. The CDR3 runs to 14 residues. Per germline, CDR1 MNHNS and CDR2 SASEGT. The CDR3 loop is CASSEQPLGYGYTF. CDR3 nucleotides: TGTGCCAGCAGTGAGCAGCCACTAGGCTATGGCTACACCTTC.

This sequence joins TRBV27 and TRBJ2-3, with D tentatively TRBD2 (6 bases). The CDR3 is 15 amino acids. V was trimmed by 3 bases and J by 0 bases, leaving 10 bases between them. Germline V CDR1 and CDR2: MNHEY, SMNVEV (reference sequence). CDR3 sequence (DNA): TGTGCCAGCAGTTTCTGGGGGACTAGCACAGATACGCAGTATTTT. Translating it yields CASSFWGTSTDTQYF.

This clone came up once. The V call is TRBV11-2, the J call TRBJ2-3; tentative D call: TRBD2 (5 bases). Per germline, CDR1 SGHAT and CDR2 FQNNGV. V was cut by 0 bases and J by 5 bases, with 6 bases left in between. CDR3 length equals 13 residues. DNA for the CDR3: TGTGCCAGCAGCTTAGATCGGGAAGATACGCAGTATTTT. This sequence encodes CASSLDREDTQYF.

A single count supports this clone. This chain links TRBV19 with TRBJ1-2; a weak D match, TRBD1 (5 bases). The CDR3 length is 15 residues. From germline, CDR1 is LNHDA and CDR2 SQIVND (reference sequence). The germline V and J ends were trimmed by 3 bases and 0 bases, with 11 bases remaining between them. CDR3 coding DNA: TGTGCCAGTAGTATCGGACACCTAGCTAACTATGGCTACACCTTC. Protein: CASSIGHLANYGYTF.

This chain uses TRBV28 with TRBJ2-7; 11 nucleotides line up with TRBD2. The V gene's germline CDR1 is MDHEN and CDR2 SYDVKM. V gave up 6 bases and J gave up 2 bases; unmatched junction bases: 6. The CDR3 has 15 amino acids. The CDR3 bases are TGTGCCAGCAGGAAAACTAGCGGGAGAACCTACGAGCAGTACTTC. It yields the protein CASRKTSGRTYEQYF.

V and J are TRBV5-1 and TRBJ2-1; D is undetermined. V lost 3 bases, J lost 6 bases, and 19 bases lay in between. This CDR3 has 16 residues. CDR1 and CDR2 (germline): SGHRS, YFSETQ. This CDR3 is CASSSLTGYTANEQFF. CDR3 in DNA: TGCGCCAGCAGCTCCCTAACCGGGTATACCGCCAATGAGCAGTTCTTC.

The V call is TRBV29-1, the J call TRBJ1-2, with 10 bases that match TRBD1. Looked up from germline, CDR1 is SQVTM and CDR2 is ANQGSEA. J was trimmed by 8 bases and V by 6 bases; bases with no gene match: 9. The CDR3 totals 13 residues. The CDR3 loop is CSVRRDRGYGYTF. The CDR3 DNA is TGCAGCGTACGCCGGGACAGGGGTTACGGCTACACCTTC.

The J gene is TRBJ2-7, the V gene TRBV5-6; possibly TRBD1 for D (6 bases). Between the trimmed V and J ends, which lost 5 bases and 0 bases, there was a span of 15 bases. CDR3 length equals 15 residues. Germline CDR1 and CDR2: SGHDT and YYEEEE. The CDR3 nucleotides are TGTGCCAGCAGATCGGGACACTTACGCTCCTACGAGCAGTACTTC. It translates to CASRSGHLRSYEQYF. The full variable domain, with the rest looked up from reference TRBV5-6 and TRBJ2-7, is DAGVTQSPTHLIKTRGQQVTLRCSPKSGHDTVSWYQQALGQGPQFIFQYYEEEERQRGNFPDRFSGHQFPNYSSELNVNALLLGDSALYLCASRSGHLRSYEQYFGPGTRLTVT.

The chain uses TRBV28 and TRBJ2-5; D uncertain. Germline V gene lookup returns CDR1 MDHEN and CDR2 SYDVKM. Trimming removed 4 bases at V and 1 base at J, with 7 bases between. There are 13 residues in the CDR3. The chain's CDR3 is CASSYSFQETQYF. CDR3 sequence (DNA): TGTGCCAGCAGTTACAGCTTCCAAGAGACCCAGTACTTC.

J is TRBJ2-7 and V is TRBV6-1; the match to TRBD2 covers 14 bases. This CDR3 has 17 residues. Germline assignment: CDR1 MNHNS and CDR2 SASEGT. V lost 4 bases to trimming and J lost 0 bases; unmatched junction nucleotides: 5. The CDR3 region has the DNA TGTGCCAGCAGTGCGGGACTAGCGGGGGTACTCTCCTACGAGCAGTACTTC. The encoded protein is CASSAGLAGVLSYEQYF.

The chain is built from TRBV11-2 and TRBJ2-5; 8 nucleotides line up with TRBD2. From germline, CDR1 is SGHAT and CDR2 FQNNGV. This CDR3 region has 15 residues. V lost 0 bases, J lost 2 bases, and 2 bases stayed unmatched. In DNA form, the CDR3 reads TGTGCCAGCAGCTTAGAACTAGCGGTGCAAGAGACCCAGTACTTC. Translation: CASSLELAVQETQYF.

V gene TRBV2 combines with J gene TRBJ1-3, with 9 bases identical to TRBD1. J gave up 1 base and V 6 bases, and 7 bases lay outside the gene matches. The CDR3 is 16 amino acids. Germline-derived CDR1 and CDR2 are SNHLY and FYNNEI. The CDR3 DNA reads TGTGCCAGCAGGAAAGAGACAGGGGGGTCTGGAAACACCATATATTTT. This sequence encodes CASRKETGGSGNTIYF.

This sequence joins TRBV7-9 and TRBJ2-3, with TRBD1 matching 8 bases. Germline V gene data show CDR1 as SEHNR and CDR2 as FQNEAQ (reference sequence). The CDR3 sequence is 15 residues long. The ends lost 8 bases at V and 7 bases at J; junction bases unmatched: 14. Written as DNA, the CDR3 is TGTGCCAGCGGAAGGGGGCAGGGGGCGCCGAATACGCAGTATTTT. Its protein is CASGRGQGAPNTQYF. Full variable domain (missing parts from reference TRBV7-9 and TRBJ2-3): DTGVSQNPRHKITKRGQNVTFRCDPISEHNRLYWYRQTLGQGPEFLTYFQNEAQLEKSRLLSDRFSAERPKGSFSTLEIQRTEQGDSAMYLCASGRGQGAPNTQYFGPGTRLTVL.